What follows are 21 T cell receptor beta chains derived from one specimen sequenced in a study of vaccination and CD4 T cells after COVID-19. Treatment reported: roughly 10-day PBMC culture with coronavirus spike peptide pools or control peptides (ViraFEST assay). Sequenced with the Oncomine TCR Beta short-read assay was DNA taken from cultured CD4+ T cells. MiXCR was run by TCRdb on the PCR reads, yielding one entry per CDR3 protein. The table has over 11,000 distinct CDR3 sequences, about 50% seen once. Their recognized antigens are unknown. Sample: CD4+ T cells from blood, cultured in vitro. Source of these receptors: a human donor who had recovered from COVID-19.

The rearrangement links TRBV10-1 to TRBJ1-4; 7 positions match TRBD1. Losses at the gene ends were 0 bases for V and 0 bases for J; bases not matched to a gene: 4. This CDR3 is 17 amino acids long. Germline CDR1 is WNHNN and CDR2 is SYGVQD (reference sequence). CDR3 DNA sequence: TGCGCCAGCAGTGAGTCAGACAGGGCGGCAACTAATGAAAAACTGTTTTTT. Translation: CASSESDRAATNEKLFF.

This clonotype was found a few times. The gene calls are TRBV20-1 and TRBJ2-3; 9 positions match TRBD2. Germline values: CDR1 DFQATT, CDR2 SNEGSKA (reference sequence). The CDR3 is 16 residues long. The V segment lost 3 bases and the J segment 3 bases; nucleotides outside the gene matches: 10. The CDR3 nucleotides read TGCAGTGCTAGGCCCCGCGGGCGGGAGGGAACAGATACGCAGTATTTT. It is translated as CSARPRGREGTDTQYF.

The chain has TRBV5-1 and TRBJ2-5, with D possibly being TRBD2 (5 bases). The germline V gene has CDR1 SGHRS and CDR2 YFSETQ. V dropped 0 bases and J dropped 2 bases, with 11 bases sitting between them. This CDR3 has 15 amino acids. This chain's CDR3 is CASSLGGSRQETQYF. DNA of the CDR3: TGCGCCAGCAGCTTGGGTGGGAGTCGACAAGAGACCCAGTACTTC. Combining the CDR3 with reference TRBV5-1 and TRBJ2-5 gives the whole variable domain KAGVTQTPRYLIKTRGQQVTLSCSPISGHRSVSWYQQTPGQGLQFLFEYFSETQRNKGNFPGRFSGRQFSNSRSEMNVSTLELGDSALYLCASSLGGSRQETQYFGPGTRLLVL.

The V gene is TRBV28, the J gene TRBJ2-6; 11 bases map to TRBD2. CDR1 MDHEN and CDR2 SYDVKM come from the germline V gene. The CDR3 runs 17 residues. V lost 5 bases to trimming and J lost 3 bases; unmatched junction nucleotides: 6. The CDR3 here is CASSPLAGDFGANVLTF. CDR3 coding DNA: TGTGCCAGCAGTCCACTAGCGGGGGACTTTGGGGCCAACGTCCTGACTTTC.

V and J are TRBV6-1 and TRBJ1-5; D remains unclear. CDR3 length: 12 amino acids. Per the germline V gene, CDR1 is MNHNS and CDR2 is SASEGT. With 6 bases removed from V and 10 bases from J, the gap between germline ends came to 13 bases. CDR3 DNA: TGTGCCAGCAGGGACCATAAGGCACCCCAGCATTTT. Translating gives CASRDHKAPQHF.

This clonotype was counted a few times. The CDR3 sequence: CSATGRGVGNQPQHF. CDR3 sequence (DNA): TGCAGTGCCACAGGACGAGGGGTCGGCAATCAGCCCCAGCATTTT. The chain has TRBV20-1 and TRBJ1-5, with D tentatively TRBD1 (5 bases). The germline CDR1 and CDR2 sequences are DFQATT and SNEGSKA (reference sequence). The CDR3 loop spans 15 amino acids. V gave up 6 bases and J gave up 2 bases, with 17 bases separating them.

The CDR3 DNA reads TGTGCCAGCAGCTTAGATGGAGTGGTCACTGAAGCTTTCTTT. It encodes CASSLDGVVTEAFF. The V call is TRBV11-2, the J call TRBJ1-1; no firm D call. Germline loops: CDR1 SGHAT, CDR2 FQNNGV. V gave up 0 bases and J gave up 4 bases, with 9 bases separating them. The CDR3 loop spans 14 amino acids.

The chain carries TRBV7-9 and TRBJ2-3, with D uncertain. Germline CDR1 is SEHNR and CDR2 is FQNEAQ (reference sequence). V lost 1 base, J lost 0 bases, and 5 bases lay in between. The CDR3 loop spans 14 amino acids. The CDR3 DNA follows: TGTGCCAGCAGCTTAGGGTGGAGCACAGATACGCAGTATTTT. Translation: CASSLGWSTDTQYF.

There are a few counts of this clonotype. The CDR3 loop reads CSASVWGLSYGYTF. The CDR3 region has the DNA TGCAGTGCTAGTGTATGGGGGCTGAGCTATGGCTACACCTTC. The chain carries TRBV20-1 and TRBJ1-2; D perhaps matches TRBD1 (6 bases). CDR3 length: 14 residues. The V and J ends lost 3 bases and 4 bases respectively, with 15 bases between them. CDR1 is DFQATT and CDR2 is SNEGSKA in the germline V gene (reference sequence).

This clonotype is a singleton in its sample. The J gene is TRBJ2-5, the V gene TRBV20-1; D is unclear. V lost 7 bases to trimming and J lost 0 bases, with 6 bases between them. Germline V gene sequence: CDR1 DFQATT, CDR2 SNEGSKA (reference sequence). The CDR3 is 11 amino acids. The CDR3 protein is CSGQHQETQYF. In DNA form, the CDR3 reads TGCAGTGGTCAGCACCAAGAGACCCAGTACTTC.

V is TRBV2 and J is TRBJ1-2; D gene unclear. The CDR3 runs to 11 residues. Germline assignment: CDR1 SNHLY and CDR2 FYNNEI. Between the trimmed V and J ends, which lost 3 bases and 4 bases, there was a span of 3 bases. Here the CDR3 DNA reads TGTGCCAGCAGTGAGGGCTATGGCTACACCTTC. This translates into CASSEGYGYTF.

DNA of the CDR3: TGCAGTGCGCAAATATCCGGGACAGAGGCAGGGACCCAGCATTTT. Protein sequence: CSAQISGTEAGTQHF. The rearrangement joins TRBV20-1 to TRBJ1-5; 7 nucleotides agree with TRBD1. Germline values: CDR1 DFQATT, CDR2 SNEGSKA (reference sequence). With V trimmed by 6 bases and J by 11 bases, 19 bases remained unmatched. The CDR3 loop spans 15 amino acids.

The chain links TRBV20-1 to TRBJ2-5; 7 positions agree with TRBD2. Looked up from germline, CDR1 is DFQATT and CDR2 is SNEGSKA (reference sequence). The length of the CDR3 is 14 residues. Trimming took 7 bases from V and 7 from J; bases not matched to a gene: 15. The CDR3 sequence is CSGKEKAGPWTQYF. CDR3 nucleotide sequence: TGCAGTGGAAAAGAGAAAGCGGGGCCCTGGACCCAGTACTTC.

The chain has TRBV5-8 and TRBJ2-5, with D uncertain. V lost 5 bases to trimming and J lost 0 bases, with 5 bases between them. Germline V lookup: CDR1 SGHTS, CDR2 YDEGEE. The CDR3 loop spans 12 amino acids. This CDR3 reads CASSGYQETQYF. The CDR3 DNA sequence: TGTGCCAGCAGTGGGTACCAAGAGACCCAGTACTTC.

Remarks on this clonotype: The junction departs from the called germline gene at one end, perhaps through a read error. The chain joins TRBV5-4 to TRBJ2-6; 10 nucleotides agree with TRBD1. CDR1 and CDR2 from the germline V gene are SGHNT and YYREEE (reference sequence). This CDR3 spans 15 amino acids. This CDR3 is CASSFSGTGASVLTF. As DNA, the CDR3 is TGTGCCAGCAGCTTTTCCGGGACAGGGGCCAGCGTCCTGACTTTC.

This clonotype appeared a single time. V gene TRBV5-1 combines with J gene TRBJ1-5, with TRBD1 matching over 7 bases. The V and J ends lost 4 bases and 6 bases, in that order; junction bases with no gene match: 10. CDR1 is SGHRS and CDR2 is YFSETQ in the germline V gene. The CDR3 contains 15 residues. CDR3 nucleotide sequence: TGCGCCAGCAGCCCACGGGCAGGGGGAGGTCAGCCCCAGCATTTT. It translates to CASSPRAGGGQPQHF.

V gene TRBV7-2 combines with J gene TRBJ1-1; 7 bases are a match to TRBD1. The V and J ends lost 5 bases and 4 bases, in that order; junction bases with no gene match: 13. CDR3 size: 16 residues. The germline V gene has CDR1 SGHTA and CDR2 FQGNSA. The CDR3 sequence: CASSPDRVGLGTEAFF. In DNA, the CDR3 is TGTGCCAGCAGCCCAGACAGGGTTGGTTTGGGCACTGAAGCTTTCTTT.

This clonotype showed up just a few times. CDR3 sequence (DNA): TGTGCCAGCAGGAGGGGGGACTCTGGGGCCAACGTCCTGACTTTC. Protein sequence: CASRRGDSGANVLTF. V is TRBV2 and J is TRBJ2-6; D may be TRBD1 or TRBD2 (6 bases each). The germline CDR1 and CDR2 sequences are SNHLY and FYNNEI. This CDR3 is 15 amino acids long. Trimming removed 6 bases from V and 0 bases from J, with 9 bases in between.

This chain uses TRBV4-3 with TRBJ1-4; perhaps TRBD1 as D (5 bases). CDR3 length equals 14 residues. V lost 0 bases and J lost 8, with 10 bases in between. Germline V gives CDR1 LGHNA, CDR2 YSLEER. This chain's CDR3 is CASSQDLGVEKLFF. The CDR3 DNA follows: TGCGCCAGCAGCCAAGACTTAGGGGTAGAAAAACTGTTTTTT.

The chain is built from TRBV7-9 and TRBJ1-3; D call uncertain. The CDR3 sequence is 13 residues long. Between the trimmed V and J ends, which lost 5 bases and 0 bases, there was a span of 5 bases. Per the germline V gene, CDR1 is SEHNR and CDR2 is FQNEAQ (reference sequence). In nucleotides, the CDR3 is TGTGCCAGCAGCCCCAGCTCTGGAAACACCATATATTTT. It specifies CASSPSSGNTIYF.

The sample holds one count of this clonotype. This sequence joins TRBV7-8 and TRBJ1-1; D remains ambiguous. The CDR3 extends over 15 amino acids. Germline CDR1 is SGHVS and CDR2 is FQNEAQ. Trimming took 1 base from V and 6 from J, leaving 15 bases between them. CDR3 coding DNA: TGTGCCAGCAGCTTAGAAGGGAGGGCAAGGGCTGAAGCTTTCTTT. Translated, it gives CASSLEGRARAEAFF.